The clone carrying this TCR beta chain was counted once. CD45RO-negative cells were positively selected for CCR7, leaving out terminally differentiated effector memory CD45RA+ cells. Germline CDR1 SNHLY, CDR2 FYNNEI. The CDR3 loop spans 15 amino acids. V lost 8 bases, J lost 1 base, and 17 bases lay in between. The data stem from a study of shared clonotypes between healthy human individuals. The protocol was immunoSEQ multiplex PCR, while the TCRdb copy is restricted to in-frame clones and leaves out a portion. Here the sample spans around 2,000,000 clones, about 92% being singletons. The rearrangement links TRBV2 to TRBJ1-1; D gene unclear. Sequences were obtained from naive CD8+ T cells from PBMCs. The sequence derives from a man aged 18 to 29 in good health. Some clones in this sample may be carry-over from other donors' samples. CDR3 DNA sequence: TGTGCCAGCGACGAGTCTAGGGCGGCGAACACTGAAGCTTTCTTT. It codes for CASDESRAANTEAFF.